This is a list of T cell receptor beta chains from one sample in a study of blood T cell repertoires in COVID-19. Using immunoSEQ multiplex PCR, the repertoire was profiled, and TCRdb retains in-frame clones only, with some absent. The table has around 110,000 clones, more than 80% seen once. Sequenced material: peripheral blood. These receptors were collected from an older woman with acute or convalescent COVID-19. Each CDR3 is given with its conserved first and last residue. The order of the fields is CDR3 DNA, CDR3 protein, clone size, J gene, V gene, D gene. The D gene is left open where the match is weak. The size of a clone is reported for some rows only, either as once, few or many, or as a class for expanded clones.

TGCAGCGTTGGGACAGGGGTCGGCATTCAGTACTTC,CSVGTGVGIQYF,NA,TRBJ2-4,TRBV29-1,TRBD1
TGTGCCAGCAGTGAAATTGAGAACAGGATCTATGGCTACACCTTC,CASSEIENRIYGYTF,NA,TRBJ1-2,TRBV2,NA
TGTGCCAGCAGTTACGGGCAGGTTACTGAAGCTTTCTTT,CASSYGQVTEAFF,NA,TRBJ1-1,TRBV6-5,NA
TGTGCCAGCAGCTTAACCCGGACAGGGGGGGAAGGCACTGAAGCTTTCTTT,CASSLTRTGGEGTEAFF,NA,TRBJ1-1,TRBV7-9,TRBD1
TGTGCCACGAACACTGGGACAGGGGAGCTGTTTTTT,CATNTGTGELFF,few,TRBJ2-2,TRBV27,NA
TGCGCCAGCAGCTTGGGTAGGGGAACCAACTATGGCTACACCTTC,CASSLGRGTNYGYTF,NA,TRBJ1-2,TRBV5-1,NA
TGTGCCAGCAGCTCGCGGCTAGCGGGGGCCCGTATCTACTCGCAGTACTTC,CASSSRLAGARIYSQYF,NA,TRBJ2-7,TRBV3-1/TRBV3-2,TRBD2
TGTGCCAGCAGTGAAGAGGATTGGGGCGGATTTAACTATGGCTACACCTTC,CASSEEDWGGFNYGYTF,once,TRBJ1-2,TRBV25-1,NA
TGTGCCAGCTCACCGTCGGGGACAGGATTTCCCCTCCACTTT,CASSPSGTGFPLHF,NA,TRBJ1-6,TRBV18,TRBD1
TGTGCCAGCAGCTCCACTAGCGGGGTCTACGAGCAGTACTTC,CASSSTSGVYEQYF,NA,TRBJ2-7,TRBV7-2,TRBD2
TGTGCCAGTAGTAGCGGACAGGGCGTGGGAGCTAACTATGGCTACACCTTC,CASSSGQGVGANYGYTF,NA,TRBJ1-2,TRBV19,TRBD1
TGTGCCAGCTCAGCTATCCGAGGCGAGCAGTACTTC,CASSAIRGEQYF,few,TRBJ2-7,TRBV18,NA
TGTGCCAGCAACAAGGACGGGATGCTCAATCAGCCCCAGCATTTT,CASNKDGMLNQPQHF,NA,TRBJ1-5,TRBV2,NA
TGCGCCAGCAGCCCGTCGGGGGGGGCGATTGAAAAACTGTTTTTT,CASSPSGGAIEKLFF,NA,TRBJ1-4,TRBV5-1,NA
TGTGCCAGCCGATCTAGCGGGGGGGCCGGAGAGACCCAGTACTTC,CASRSSGGAGETQYF,NA,TRBJ2-5,TRBV19,TRBD2
TGTGCCAGCAGACCTCTAGGGGGGGATCAGCCCCAGCATTTT,CASRPLGGDQPQHF,NA,TRBJ1-5,TRBV6-2/TRBV6-3,NA
TGTGCCAGCAGTCTGCAACAGGGATTGGGCACAGATACGCAGTATTTT,CASSLQQGLGTDTQYF,NA,TRBJ2-3,TRBV27,NA
TGTGCCAGCAGTCCAGGGAACTCTGGGGCCAACGTCCTGACTTTC,CASSPGNSGANVLTF,NA,TRBJ2-6,TRBV6-5,NA
TGTGCCAGCAGCGGTGGGACAGACCACAATCAGCCCCAGCATTTT,CASSGGTDHNQPQHF,NA,TRBJ1-5,TRBV7-2,TRBD1
TGCGCCAGTTCCGCGGGGGTCACAGATACGCAGTATTTT,CASSAGVTDTQYF,NA,TRBJ2-3,TRBV5-1,TRBD2
TGTGCCACCAGCAGAGACAGATTCCAAGAGACCCAGTACTTC,CATSRDRFQETQYF,NA,TRBJ2-5,TRBV15,NA
TGTGCCAGCAGCCGTGCCCCAACCGGGACTAGCGGGCGGGTGGGCACAGATACGCAGTATTTT,CASSRAPTGTSGRVGTDTQYF,NA,TRBJ2-3,TRBV7-3,TRBD2
TGTGCCAGCAGCCTCGTAGCGGGGGGCCAACTCGTCAATGAGCAGTTCTTC,CASSLVAGGQLVNEQFF,NA,TRBJ2-1,TRBV7-8,TRBD2
TGCAGTACACAGGGGCCGGAGACCCAGTACTTC,CSTQGPETQYF,NA,TRBJ2-5,TRBV20-1,TRBD1
TGTGCCAGCAGAAGACAGGGCAATCAGCCCCAGCATTTT,CASRRQGNQPQHF,NA,TRBJ1-5,TRBV2,NA
TGTGCCAGCAGCGTAAGCGACAGGGCGAACACTGAAGCTTTCTTT,CASSVSDRANTEAFF,NA,TRBJ1-1,TRBV9,TRBD1
TGCGCCCGCAGCGGGGGGGAGGGACAGGCCCCCTACGAGCAGTACTTC,CARSGGEGQAPYEQYF,few,TRBJ2-7,TRBV5-6,TRBD2
TGTGCCAGCAGCTTAGTGGGACAGGGTTCTTATGGCTACACCTTC,CASSLVGQGSYGYTF,NA,TRBJ1-2,TRBV11-2,TRBD1
TGTGCCAGCAGCGATTTCAGGGGGCGGGTGAGCAATCAGCCCCAGCATTTT,CASSDFRGRVSNQPQHF,once,TRBJ1-5,TRBV7-8,TRBD1
TGTGCCAGCAGCCAAGGGACAGCTCGAGGCACAGATACGCAGTATTTT,CASSQGTARGTDTQYF,NA,TRBJ2-3,TRBV11-3,TRBD1
TGTGCCAGCAGCCTCAACACAGACACTGAAGCTTTCTTT,CASSLNTDTEAFF,once,TRBJ1-1,TRBV3-1/TRBV3-2,NA
TGTGCCAGCATCGGGACTAGCGACTCCTACGAGCAGTACTTC,CASIGTSDSYEQYF,NA,TRBJ2-7,TRBV6-5,TRBD2
TGTGCCAGCAGTGTCAAATGGACGGCGGGGGGAAACACTGAAGCTTTCTTT,CASSVKWTAGGNTEAFF,once,TRBJ1-1,TRBV6-1,NA
TGTGCCAGCAGCCAACGGGGTGGCACTGAAGCTTTCTTT,CASSQRGGTEAFF,few,TRBJ1-1,TRBV3-1/TRBV3-2,NA